What follows is one TCR beta chain and its context. This clone occurred a few times. Its antigen is currently not known. Base qualities are not at hand, and no much larger clone is one base apart. Clipping removes 3 bases from V and 4 bases from J, with 7 as the unmatched junction base count. According to the germline V gene (reference sequence), CDR1 reads SGHNT and CDR2 reads YYREEE. The CDR3 runs 15 amino acids, cysteine and phenylalanine included. The DNA shown is the 45-base CDR3, in frame from base 1. This record belongs to a study of shared clonotypes between healthy human individuals (dated by TCRdb to 2018 to 2021). Concerning the study at large: The cohort comprised two women and a few men aged 18 to 49 years. For each donor, CD4 naive and CD4 memory were each given three plates, CD8 naive was given two plates, and CD8 memory was given one plate. To estimate repertoire size and how much clonotypes are shared between individuals, the study performed deep sequencing of blood TCR repertoires from about five healthy adults. To increase sequencing depth and limit assay-specific biases, different laboratories used diverse techniques to prepare libraries and sequence TCR repertoires. Per donor, leukapheresis produced somewhere between about 0.8 and 9 billion PBMCs. What the research found in general, with its limitations: Larger estimated clonotype richness was generally found for naive subsets than for memory subsets. Only blood was sampled, and tissue TCR repertoires likely differ from those in blood. Compared with non-shared clonotypes, the clonotypes found in all four sorted-subset donors had higher generation probabilities. Approximately 5% of naive CD4, around 3.6% of naive CD8, around 2.3% of memory CD4, and around 0.42% of memory CD8 clonotypes were shared across a few donors. Rarefaction of sorted-subset datasets indicated incomplete sequencing despite the large sequencing depth. The genetic and exposure-history diversity represented was limited by the small number of donors. Pairwise subsampling indicated that sequencing depth was expected to affect the degree of clonotype sharing among donors.

The donors were healthy, HIV-negative adults who had no recently reported acute infections or vaccinations. Only Caucasian adults living in Nashville, Tennessee, USA were represented among the donors. CD4+ T cells were enriched through magnetic negative selection, after which naive cells were positively selected on CD45RA and the remaining negative fraction served as the memory subset. After blood collection by leukapheresis, PBMCs were isolated using Ficoll-Histopaque density gradient centrifugation and then cryopreserved in the vapor phase of liquid nitrogen. Analytical flow cytometry was used to check the purity and quantity of each magnetically sorted T cell population. Genomic DNA was isolated from each sorted fraction and quantified by UV absorbance on a Nanodrop 2000c. Using the deep immunoSEQ assay, multiplex PCR amplified TCR CDR3 regions from genomic DNA. Genomic DNA extracted from each cell subset was distributed evenly over all wells of several immunoSEQ 96-well plates, and each plate served as one replicate. For sorted subsets, roughly 0.2 ug genomic DNA, equal to 25,000 to 35,000 T cell genomes, was loaded into each replicate PCR. Purified libraries were quantified with a Qubit 3.0 fluorometer, sized on a Bioanalyzer 2100, and re-quantified with the KAPA Library Quantification kit. Each immunoSEQ 96-well plate was sequenced on its own single-read 150-cycle Illumina NextSeq 550 flow cell. The original methods were these. The immunoSEQ output contained only junctional sequences without quality scores, so filtering could not match that applied to full-length reads. To assign V/J genes and CDR3, sequences were annotated against IMGT germline references using PyIR, a Python wrapper for IgBLAST v1.9. Reads were removed for weak V/J assignments (E-value above 1e-6), missing CDR3, stop codons, out-of-frame junctions, or ambiguous translated residues. V3J clonotypes were defined by identical inferred V gene, J gene, and CDR3 amino acid sequence. Percentage overlap between repertoires was computed as shared unique clonotypes divided by the size of the smaller repertoire. RTK rarefaction, the Chao1 estimator, and Recon v2.1 estimates of unobserved clonotypes were used to assess repertoire richness. OLGA was used to compute generation probabilities for all TCRbeta clonotypes that the gDNA method yielded from a handful of donors. TCRdb holds this immuneACCESS table with in-frame rearrangements only. Some clones are missing; in checked studies, unresolved V genes explain under half, and the rest has no known cause. Clone size and the V and J calls come from that table; the DNA yielded D and trimming. For this sample there are 950,000 to 1,100,000 clones; about 80% appear just once. Of the sample, 1.4% falls within the top ten clones.

The chain employs TRBV5-4 and TRBJ1-2; 9 junctional bases match TRBD1. Sequenced material: memory CD4+ T cells sorted from blood. The intended sense of this specimen's cell subset or site label: CD45RA-negative fraction. This TCR was recovered from a man younger than 35 in good health. At the DNA level, the sequence is TGTGCCAGCAGCTCGATACAGGGGGCGCGCTATGGCTACACCTTC. Translated, this gives CASSSIQGARYGYTF.